Reported below is one T cell receptor beta chain. Original data processing: Estimation of nucleated cell counts was performed using reference gene primer amplification. Using immunoSEQ multiplex PCR, the repertoire was profiled, and TCRdb retains in-frame clones only, with some absent. That table gives V, J and clone size, and the DNA gave D and trimming. The sample consists of 55,000 or so clones, 80% to 85% of them appearing once. The sample is drawn from a study of blood T cell repertoires in COVID-19. Overall study context: Whether acute or convalescent, the COVID-19 samples came from the United States, Italy and Spain. PBMCs, B-cell-depleted T cells, or T cells were the source of the cDNA or gDNA that made up the material.

CDR3 size: 14 residues. This clonotype originated in a human donor in a cohort sampled during active or convalescent COVID-19. The chain has TRBV21-1 and TRBJ1-5; the table calls TRBD1, which could not be checked here. TRBV21-1 is flagged as a pseudogene. What was sequenced was peripheral blood. DNA for the CDR3: TGTGCCAGCAGCATAGGGACAGGGGATCAGCCCCAGCATTTT. It translates to CASSIGTGDQPQHF.